Presented here are 12 T cell receptor beta chains from one specimen sequenced in a study of Japanese encephalitis immunity and Zika vaccine responses. TCRdb itself ran the 5' RACE reads through MiXCR, one entry per CDR3 protein. The sample lists fewer than 2,000 distinct CDR3 sequences, approximately 6.9% seen once, with approximately 30% in the top ten. Peptide pools at roughly 1 ug/mL each stimulated CFSE-labeled PBMCs over a roughly 6-day culture. Unfixed live CD56-CD19-CD16-CD3+CD4+ CFSE-low cells were sorted as proliferating CD4 T cells. The sequencing here drew on antigen-activated CD4+ T cells from blood, cultured, taken during a Zika inactivated vaccine study. The receptors shown here come from an adult woman who received an inactivated Zika virus vaccine.

This clonotype has only a few counts. This chain joins TRBV4-3 and TRBJ1-2, with no clear D. V lost 5 bases, J lost 8 bases, and 12 bases lay in between. The CDR3 covers 12 residues. CDR1 is LGHNA and CDR2 is YSLEER in the germline V gene. The CDR3 loop is CASSWGSGGYTF. The CDR3 nucleotides read TGCGCCAGCAGCTGGGGTAGTGGCGGCTACACCTTC.

This clonotype was recorded at least ten times. The chain links TRBV29-1 to TRBJ1-1; 7 nucleotides line up with TRBD1. With 5 bases clipped from V and 5 bases from J, the junction kept 5 bases outside the gene matches. CDR3 length: 12 residues. Germline V gives CDR1 SQVTM, CDR2 ANQGSEA. The CDR3 coding sequence is TGCAGCGTTACAGGGGAAGGGACTGAAGCTTTCTTT. Protein: CSVTGEGTEAFF.

By sample share, this clonotype is medium-sized. DNA for the CDR3: TGTGCCAGCAAGGGCGGGTGGATGTTCACTGAAGCTTTCTTT. It translates to CASKGGWMFTEAFF. V usage is TRBV25-1 and J usage is TRBJ1-1; D gene unclear. Trimming cost V 7 bases and J 4 bases, with 16 bases left between them. Germline loops: CDR1 MGHDK, CDR2 SYGVNS. The CDR3 extends over 14 amino acids.

By sample share, this clonotype is medium-sized. The chain combines TRBV10-3 with TRBJ2-5; TRBD2 matches 11 bases. The length of the CDR3 is 17 residues. CDR1 is ENHRY and CDR2 is SYGVKD in the germline V gene. V gave up 4 bases and J gave up 5 bases; unmatched junction bases: 12. CDR3 residues: CAISGPTSGVRGETQYF. The CDR3 DNA follows: TGTGCCATCAGTGGGCCGACTAGCGGGGTCCGTGGGGAGACCCAGTACTTC.

This clonotype counts as medium-sized. The genes are TRBV6-5 and TRBJ2-1; tentative D call: TRBD1 (6 bases). CDR3 length equals 16 residues. Trimming took off 6 bases at V and 10 bases at J, with 25 bases between the two ends. The germline V gene encodes CDR1 MNHEY and CDR2 SVGAGI. CDR3 bases: TGTGCCAGCAGGCTTCTCCCGGACAGTTTCTTTGGGGAGCAGTTCTTC. This translates into CASRLLPDSFFGEQFF.

This clonotype is labeled as medium-sized. The gene calls are TRBV20-1 and TRBJ2-5, with D possibly being TRBD1 (6 bases). The germline V gene has CDR1 DFQATT and CDR2 SNEGSKA (reference sequence). Trimming took off 6 bases at V and 2 bases at J, with 13 bases between the two ends. The CDR3 extends over 13 amino acids. CDR3 sequence: CSADKTGQETQYF. In DNA, the CDR3 is TGCAGTGCCGATAAGACAGGACAAGAGACCCAGTACTTC.

This clonotype is labeled medium-sized (0.01 to 0.1%). This chain links TRBV19 with TRBJ2-1; D possibly corresponds to TRBD2 (5 bases). The CDR3 consists of 14 residues. CDR1 is LNHDA, CDR2 SQIVND, per germline (reference sequence). V lost 3 bases to trimming and J lost 9 bases, with 15 bases between them. CDR3 nucleotide sequence: TGTGCCAGTAGTATGAGGACGGAGGCCCCTGAGCAGTTCTTC. Translating it yields CASSMRTEAPEQFF.

The chain is built from TRBV6-2 or TRBV6-3 and TRBJ1-4, with TRBD1 matching over 7 bases. Looked up from germline, CDR1 is MNHEY and CDR2 is SVGEGT. The CDR3 has 16 amino acids. With V trimmed by 7 bases and J by 0 bases, 8 bases remained unmatched. Here the CDR3 reads CASNFRGTSTNEKLFF. The CDR3 coding sequence is TGTGCCAGCAACTTCAGGGGGACTTCAACTAATGAAAAACTGTTTTTT.

This clonotype has only a few counts. V and J are TRBV10-3 and TRBJ1-2, with a weak D call TRBD1 (6 bases). In germline, CDR1 is ENHRY, CDR2 SYGVKD. V lost 2 bases and J lost 12, with 10 bases in between. The CDR3 is 11 amino acids. In DNA, the CDR3 is TGTGCCATCAGTGAGAGGGGGGCCCACACCTTC. Translating it yields CAISERGAHTF.

This clonotype is labeled as medium-sized. The V and J genes are TRBV6-2 or TRBV6-3 and TRBJ1-5, with D uncertain. V was shortened by 2 bases and J by 3 bases, with 11 bases between the two germline ends. Germline V gives CDR1 MNHEY, CDR2 SVGEGT. The CDR3 is made up of 15 amino acids. The CDR3 spells CASSYGGTHNQPQHF. The CDR3 nucleotides read TGTGCCAGCAGTTACGGTGGAACCCACAATCAGCCCCAGCATTTT.

This clonotype was picked up many times. The rearrangement links TRBV7-9 to TRBJ2-7; maybe TRBD1 (5 bases). CDR1 is SEHNR, CDR2 FQNEAQ, per germline (reference sequence). Trimming cost V 1 base and J 6 bases, with 7 bases left between them. This CDR3 region has 12 residues. The CDR3 bases are TGTGCCAGCAGCTTAGTCGACAGCGAGCAGTACTTC. This codes for CASSLVDSEQYF.

This clonotype is medium-sized. V usage is TRBV2 and J usage is TRBJ1-2, with a possible D match to TRBD1 (5 bases). V gave up 4 bases and J gave up 4 bases, with 10 bases separating them. Germline CDR1 reads SNHLY; CDR2 reads FYNNEI. The CDR3 contains 13 residues. This CDR3 reads CASSATGGYGYTF. The CDR3 DNA is TGTGCCAGCAGTGCCACGGGGGGCTATGGCTACACCTTC.